The text below deals with one TCR beta chain. This clonotype showed up many times. The antigen this receptor binds is unknown. The sample holds no much larger clone one base away, and base qualities are not on file. These data belong to a study of T cells after yellow fever vaccination (dated by TCRdb to between 2018 and 2021). Regarding the research as a whole: The SMART-Seq v4 Ultra Low Input RNA kit was used to prepare libraries from fractions with low cell numbers. Two healthy male donors, one aged 18 to 29 and one aged 30 to 40 years, made up the cohort. Bulk PBMC replicates and cell subsets were isolated from blood drawn at multiple timepoints before and after both primary and secondary immunization. To follow T-cell clones before and after both primary and booster YFV17D yellow fever vaccination, bulk TCR alpha and beta repertoires underwent longitudinal sequencing.

The reads were generated on an Illumina NovaSeq 6000. TCR cDNA was synthesized by 5'RACE template switching, which introduced a universal primer site and unique molecular identifiers. Priming for cDNA synthesis came from both the TCR alpha and TCR beta constant segments. Library amplification involved two PCR steps, and the second step added sample barcodes and sequencing adapters. Libraries were sequenced on Illumina HiSeq 2500 (2x100 bp) or NovaSeq (2x150 bp). Processing in the source paper ran as follows. Demultiplexing of reads and collapsing into UMI consensus sequences were performed with MIGEC, and V(D)J alignment was carried out with MiXCR. Clonotypes responding to the vaccine were identified with edgeR on replicate PBMC samples, with the criteria of FDR below 0.01 and a log2 fold change above 5 up to day 15. Each bulk clonotype was labeled CD4 or CD8 based on which sequenced repertoire, CD4 or CD8, contained the clonotype at higher abundance. The raw public reads went through TCRdb reprocessing: fastp at Q25, MiXCR clone calling, in-frame beta chains kept. Every distinct CDR3 protein forms one entry, paired with its most common genes and DNA. None of the V and J calls come from the authors' own analysis; TCRdb made them. This sample gives some 320,000 distinct CDR3 sequences in total; approximately 4% of them show up just once. The ten largest clones capture 15% to 20% of the sample.

The treatment or condition label on this specimen signifies: live attenuated yellow fever vaccine strain. Two biological replicates of bulk PBMCs were collected at each blood-draw timepoint. PBMCs were isolated from peripheral blood using a standard Ficoll-Paque protocol. RNA was extracted with TriZol from bulk PBMCs, CD4 and CD8 fractions, and dextramer-positive and dextramer-negative fractions. At the junction V is shortened by 3 bases and J by 1 base, with 10 bases in between. According to the germline V gene, CDR1 reads MGHRA and CDR2 reads YSYEKL. Including the terminal cysteine and phenylalanine, the CDR3 comprises 15 residues. Of all the DNA, just the CDR3 is kept, 45 bases in frame from base 1. Broader findings and caveats from the paper: A small fraction of clonotypes appeared in both the CD4 and CD8 compartments, likely as a result of convergent recombination. The study included only a couple of donors, which limits how far the findings can be generalized. Computational filtering was needed because FACS-sorted repertoires could contain abundant contaminating clonotypes from the bulk population. The secondary T-cell response was found to be weaker but faster than the primary response, with a peak reached on day 5 rather than on day 15. Most clones expanded after primary vaccination (about 95% of CD4 and around 89% of CD8) were re-detected after the booster, suggesting that broad memory maintenance occurred.

The rearranged chain carries TRBV4-1 and TRBJ1-5, with the D gene call left open. The origin of this receptor is a man aged 18 to 29 who received the YFV17D yellow fever vaccine. The material was PBMCs, obtained 15 days after the yellow fever booster vaccination. The bases are TGCGCCAGCAGCCACCGCTCGGTGAGCAATCAGCCCCAGCATTTT. This sequence encodes CASSHRSVSNQPQHF.